This TCR beta chain was sequenced during a study of response to subunit inactivated influenza vaccine. TCRdb itself ran the RT-PCR reads through MiXCR, one entry per CDR3 protein. The sample holds just under 550,000 distinct CDR3 sequences; around 21% are singletons and the top ten take under 3.5%. The CDR3 loop spans 16 amino acids. After removal of 4 bases from V and 6 bases from J, the junction contained 8 bases not matched to a gene. The germline V gene encodes CDR1 SGHRS and CDR2 YFSETQ. A further study also used this sample, focusing on T cells expressing NK-cell markers. According to that study: The TCR beta cDNA came from 5'RACE template switching with UMIs. Each TCR beta repertoire originated in sorted T cells that were CD3+CD56+NKG2C+, CD3+CD56+NKG2C- or CD3+CD56-NKG2C+.

This TCR was recovered from a man in his fifties who received an inactivated influenza vaccine. Sample: CD4+ T cells sorted from PBMCs, taken less than 13 days after vaccination. The V and J genes are TRBV5-1 and TRBJ2-1, with 12 positions matching TRBD2. In nucleotides, the CDR3 is TGCGCCAGCAGCAGTGCTAGCGGGGGGGTTTCCAATGAGCAGTTCTTC. It encodes CASSSASGGVSNEQFF. Looking up the rest from reference TRBV5-1 and TRBJ2-1 gives the full variable domain: KAGVTQTPRYLIKTRGQQVTLSCSPISGHRSVSWYQQTPGQGLQFLFEYFSETQRNKGNFPGRFSGRQFSNSRSEMNVSTLELGDSALYLCASSSASGGVSNEQFFGPGTRLTVL.